Presented here are 20 T cell receptor beta chains from one specimen sequenced in a study of cytomegalovirus exposure and HLA in healthy donors (dated by TCRdb to the late 2010s). The library was generated by the immunoSEQ multiplex PCR assay. Held by TCRdb, this immuneACCESS table contains in-frame sequences only and omits some clones. Under half of the omission traces to an unresolved V gene where checked; the cause of the rest is unknown. The sample table holds 300,000 to 450,000 clones, of which about nine tenths were seen once. The ten largest clones represent around 0.8% of the sample. The sequenced sample consisted of PBMCs. The origin of the receptors is a woman between 18 and 29 years old in good health and CMV-seronegative.

This clone was observed a single time. The chain uses TRBV27 and TRBJ1-2; no definite D call. The germline CDR1 and CDR2 sequences are MNHEY and SMNVEV (reference sequence). The CDR3 is made up of 13 amino acids. V was cut by 3 bases and J by 8 bases, with 13 bases left in between. CDR3 sequence (DNA): TGTGCCAGCAGTTTTAAGCGTTCATCGGGCTACACCTTC. As protein: CASSFKRSSGYTF.

CDR3 DNA sequence: TGTGCCAGCAGCCAAGATCTAGGAGTCGCGAGGAGGGGCCCCGGGGAGCTGTTTTTT. Its protein is CASSQDLGVARRGPGELFF. The chain has TRBV4-2 and TRBJ2-2; D is perhaps TRBD2 (6 bases). Germline V gene sequence: CDR1 LGHNA, CDR2 YNFKEQ. Trimming took 0 bases from V and 6 from J, leaving 23 bases between them. The CDR3 totals 19 residues.

Written as DNA, the CDR3 is TGTGCCAGTAGCCCTGAACAGGGGAACACCGGGGAGCTGTTTTTT. Protein: CASSPEQGNTGELFF. The V gene is TRBV19, the J gene TRBJ2-2; a weak D match, TRBD1 (6 bases). Trimming cost V 6 bases and J 1 base, with 12 bases left between them. Germline V gene lookup returns CDR1 LNHDA and CDR2 SQIVND (reference sequence). CDR3 length: 15 residues.

V gene TRBV27 combines with J gene TRBJ1-5; the match to TRBD1 covers 8 bases. The length of the CDR3 is 16 residues. The germline CDR1 and CDR2 sequences are MNHEY and SMNVEV (reference sequence). Unmatched junction bases numbered 11, after V lost 5 bases and J lost 5 bases. CDR3 residues: CASSPSPGQVYQPQHF. Here the CDR3 DNA reads TGTGCCAGCAGTCCGTCCCCGGGACAGGTTTATCAGCCCCAGCATTTT.

The rearrangement links TRBV7-9 to TRBJ1-1; TRBD1 agrees at 9 bases. This CDR3 contains 12 residues. V shed 3 bases, J shed 9 bases, and the junction held 2 bases outside the gene matches. CDR1 and CDR2 (germline): SEHNR, FQNEAQ (reference sequence). CDR3 in DNA: TGTGCCAGCAGCTTGGGACAGGGAAAAGCTTTCTTT. Protein sequence: CASSLGQGKAFF. Full variable domain (missing parts from reference TRBV7-9 and TRBJ1-1): DTGVSQNPRHKITKRGQNVTFRCDPISEHNRLYWYRQTLGQGPEFLTYFQNEAQLEKSRLLSDRFSAERPKGSFSTLEIQRTEQGDSAMYLCASSLGQGKAFFGQGTRLTVV.

The chain joins TRBV28 to TRBJ2-7; TRBD1 matches at 8 bases. The germline V gene encodes CDR1 MDHEN and CDR2 SYDVKM. The V and J ends lost 3 bases and 4 bases, in that order; junction bases with no gene match: 5. The CDR3 sequence is 14 residues long. This CDR3 is CASSLAGGGYEQYF. CDR3 nucleotides: TGTGCCAGCAGTTTGGCAGGGGGCGGTTACGAGCAGTACTTC.

J is TRBJ1-5 and V is TRBV11-2; D is uncertain. Germline CDR1 and CDR2: SGHAT and FQNNGV. This CDR3 has 10 amino acids. V shed 4 bases and J shed 13 bases, with 8 bases lying between them. The CDR3 is CASSSAVQHF. CDR3 coding DNA: TGTGCCAGCAGCTCCGCGGTTCAGCATTTT.

The chain recombines TRBV11-2 with TRBJ2-5; 7 nucleotides agree with TRBD2. The junction had 8 bases not matched to a gene; V was cut back by 6 bases and J by 10 bases. The germline V gene encodes CDR1 SGHAT and CDR2 FQNNGV. There are 12 residues in the CDR3. CDR3 sequence (DNA): TGTGCCAGCAGTTTCCGAGGACTAGGCCAGTACTTC. Its translation: CASSFRGLGQYF. The whole variable domain, filled in from reference TRBV11-2 and TRBJ2-5, reads EAGVAQSPRYKIIEKRQSVAFWCNPISGHATLYWYQQILGQGPKLLIQFQNNGVVDDSQLPKDRFSAERLKGVDSTLKIQPAKLEDSAVYLCASSFRGLGQYFGPGTRLLVL.

This chain uses TRBV2 with TRBJ2-1; the D gene is possibly TRBD2 (6 bases). With 6 bases removed from V and 3 bases from J, the gap between germline ends came to 15 bases. The CDR3 is 15 amino acids. Looked up from germline, CDR1 is SNHLY and CDR2 is FYNNEI. The CDR3 loop is CASSRAGSSYNEQFF. CDR3 sequence (DNA): TGTGCCAGCAGCCGCGCCGGGAGCAGCTACAATGAGCAGTTCTTC. The entire variable domain, with the rest obtained from reference TRBV2 and TRBJ2-1, is as follows: EPEVTQTPSHQVTQMGQEVILRCVPISNHLYFYWYRQILGQKVEFLVSFYNNEISEKSEIFDDQFSVERPDGSNFTLKIRSTKLEDSAMYFCASSRAGSSYNEQFFGPGTRLTVL.

This clone has just a few counts. The chain has TRBV19 and TRBJ1-2, with D uncertain. The V end was cut by 10 bases, the J end by 3 bases, with 12 bases between. The CDR3 consists of 12 residues. In germline, CDR1 is LNHDA, CDR2 SQIVND (reference sequence). The CDR3 loop reads CATNSRYYGYTF. The DNA of the CDR3 is TGTGCCACCAACTCGAGGTACTATGGCTACACCTTC.

The chain's CDR3 is CASSEGEEQFF. DNA for the CDR3: TGTGCCAGCAGTGAAGGAGAAGAGCAGTTCTTC. The V and J genes are TRBV6-1 and TRBJ2-1; the D is unclear. The CDR3 has 11 amino acids. The germline V and J ends were trimmed by 1 base and 10 bases, with 5 bases remaining between them. In germline, CDR1 is MNHNS, CDR2 SASEGT.

V usage is TRBV28 and J usage is TRBJ2-7, with TRBD1 matching 8 bases. With 7 bases clipped from V and 4 bases from J, the junction kept 9 bases outside the gene matches. CDR3 length: 14 amino acids. Germline CDR1 is MDHEN and CDR2 is SYDVKM. The CDR3 DNA follows: TGTGCCAGCACTATGACAGGGGTCCGATACGAGCAGTACTTC. Encoded protein: CASTMTGVRYEQYF.

The chain uses TRBV28 and TRBJ1-4; no reliable D call. V lost 6 bases to trimming and J lost 8 bases, with 16 bases between them. In germline, CDR1 is MDHEN, CDR2 SYDVKM. The CDR3 spans 14 residues. The CDR3 loop is CASRLTGVGEKLFF. In DNA form, the CDR3 reads TGTGCCAGCAGACTGACCGGGGTAGGCGAAAAACTGTTTTTT.

This clone appeared a few times. J is TRBJ2-7 and V is TRBV27, with 8 bases fitting TRBD1. Germline V gene data show CDR1 as MNHEY and CDR2 as SMNVEV (reference sequence). This CDR3 has 15 amino acids. Trimming at V came to 4 bases and at J to 3 bases, leaving 8 bases not matched to a gene. The CDR3 nucleotides read TGTGCCAGCAGTTCCGCCGGGACAGGAAGCTACGAGCAGTACTTC. This encodes CASSSAGTGSYEQYF.

This clone was counted a single time. The chain recombines TRBV30 with TRBJ2-7; D is perhaps TRBD1 (7 bases). The CDR3 covers 14 residues. Trimming removed 2 bases from V and 5 bases from J, with 16 bases in between. CDR1 GTSNPN and CDR2 SVGIG come from the germline V gene (reference sequence). As DNA, the CDR3 is TGTGCCTGGAGTTTTGGAGGGGGCCGGGACGAGCAGTACTTC. Its translation is CAWSFGGGRDEQYF.

This clone was found a few times. The V and J genes are TRBV6-1 and TRBJ1-1; the D is unclear. The V end was cut by 1 base, the J end by 6 bases, with 15 bases between. CDR1 and CDR2 (germline): MNHNS, SASEGT. The CDR3 has 15 residues. Here the CDR3 reads CASSEVAVLFSEAFF. The CDR3 nucleotides are TGTGCCAGCAGTGAAGTGGCGGTCCTGTTTTCTGAAGCTTTCTTT.

The V and J genes are TRBV19 and TRBJ2-7; 10 bases map to TRBD1. From germline, CDR1 is LNHDA and CDR2 SQIVND (reference sequence). The CDR3 has 14 amino acids. Losses at the gene ends were 8 bases for V and 3 bases for J; bases not matched to a gene: 7. The CDR3 region is CASGPGTGDYEQYF. CDR3 DNA: TGTGCCAGTGGACCCGGGACAGGGGACTACGAGCAGTACTTC.

This chain joins TRBV30 and TRBJ1-3; 8 bases are a match to TRBD1. Germline lookup yields CDR1 GTSNPN and CDR2 SVGIG (reference sequence). V trimming: 2 bases; J trimming: 3 bases; junction bases outside the gene matches: 12. This CDR3 region has 17 residues. The CDR3 reads CAWSTYPGGLNGNTIYF. CDR3 coding DNA: TGTGCCTGGAGTACCTATCCAGGGGGCCTCAATGGAAACACCATATATTTT.

The rearrangement uses TRBV5-5 and TRBJ1-2; D may be TRBD1 (5 bases). The CDR3 sequence is 14 residues long. The germline V gene encodes CDR1 SGHKS and CDR2 YYEKEE (reference sequence). The V end lost 5 bases, the J end lost 4 bases, and 15 bases lay between the germline ends. The CDR3 DNA reads as TGTGCCAGCAGACAAACAGGATCGGTCTATGGCTACACCTTC. Translating it yields CASRQTGSVYGYTF. Supplemented by reference TRBV5-5 and TRBJ1-2, the full variable domain reads DAGVTQSPTHLIKTRGQQVTLRCSPISGHKSVSWYQQVLGQGPQFIFQYYEKEERGRGNFPDRFSARQFPNYSSELNVNALLLGDSALYLCASRQTGSVYGYTFGSGTRLTVV.

The rearrangement uses TRBV2 and TRBJ2-2; 9 positions agree with TRBD2. The CDR3 consists of 15 residues. J lost 6 bases, V lost 2 bases, and 4 bases had no gene match. The germline V gene has CDR1 SNHLY and CDR2 FYNNEI. CDR3 DNA sequence: TGTGCCAGCAGTGAATCCAGCGGGGGGCCCGGGGAGCTGTTTTTT. Translating it yields CASSESSGGPGELFF. Based on the CDR3 plus reference TRBV2 and TRBJ2-2, the full variable domain is EPEVTQTPSHQVTQMGQEVILRCVPISNHLYFYWYRQILGQKVEFLVSFYNNEISEKSEIFDDQFSVERPDGSNFTLKIRSTKLEDSAMYFCASSESSGGPGELFFGEGSRLTVL.